This T cell receptor beta chain was observed in a study of T cells after yellow fever vaccination. The study's findings and limits: Abundant bulk-population clonotypes could contaminate the FACS-sorted repertoires. The booster saw the reappearance of most primary-vaccination clones (roughly 95% CD4, 80% to 90% CD8). Some clonotypes were seen in both the CD4 and the CD8 compartments. These made up a small share and likely arose from convergent recombination.

For TCR, cDNA came from 5'RACE template switching, which added a universal primer site and UMIs. In TCRdb, the 5' RACE reads were re-called with MiXCR into one record per CDR3 protein. The table has roughly 320,000 distinct CDR3 sequences, roughly 10% seen once. This clonotype was seen more than once but under ten times. The antigen remains undetermined. The CDR3 extends over 14 amino acids. Trimming took 3 bases from V and 6 from J; bases not matched to a gene: 8. Germline CDR1 reads SGHRS; CDR2 reads YFSETQ. This rearrangement joins TRBV5-1 to TRBJ1-1; TRBD1 matches 7 bases. The source was CD4+ T cells sorted from PBMCs, collected 45 days after the yellow fever booster vaccination. The clonotype was recovered from a man younger than 35 who received the YFV17D yellow fever vaccine. The chain's CDR3 is CASSSDRAKAEAFF. In DNA, the CDR3 is TGCGCCAGCAGCTCAGACAGGGCCAAGGCTGAAGCTTTCTTT.